What follows are 8 T cell receptor beta chains derived from one specimen sequenced in a study of Tregs in tolerant kidney transplant recipients. The repertoire was sequenced with immunoSEQ multiplex PCR; TCRdb's copy has only in-frame clones and lacks some. The table has tens of thousands of clones, roughly nine tenths seen once. Recipients received nonmyeloablative bone marrow transplants from related graft donors, with transient mixed chimerism. This specimen was CD8+ T cells from blood (PBMCs), taken 24 months after the transplant. These receptors were taken from a human patient who received a combined kidney and bone marrow transplant. Some T cells may be supplied by the graft donor.

The chain links TRBV19 to TRBJ2-1; TRBD1 matches at 10 bases. After removal of 6 bases from V and 6 bases from J, the junction contained 5 bases not matched to a gene. CDR1 LNHDA and CDR2 SQIVND come from the germline V gene (reference sequence). This CDR3 has 14 amino acids. Here the CDR3 DNA reads TGTGCCAGTAGCCATCGGGACAGGGGCAATGAGCAGTTCTTC. Amino acids: CASSHRDRGNEQFF.

This chain uses TRBV4-1 with TRBJ2-2; no reliable D call. The V gene lost 1 base and the J gene lost 1 base, with 4 bases spanning the gap. The CDR3 has 14 residues. The germline V gene has CDR1 MGHRA and CDR2 YSYEKL. The CDR3 coding sequence is TGCGCCAGCAGCCAAGGACTGAACACCGGGGAGCTGTTTTTT. It translates to CASSQGLNTGELFF.

This chain connects TRBV9 to TRBJ1-4; TRBD1 agrees at 8 bases. The CDR3 is 15 residues long. Germline loops: CDR1 SGDLS, CDR2 YYNGEE. J gave up 3 bases and V 4 bases, and 5 bases lay outside the gene matches. In DNA form, the CDR3 reads TGTGCCAGCAGCACCGGGACAGGCGCTAATGAAAAACTGTTTTTT. It translates to CASSTGTGANEKLFF.

About this clone itself: An end of the junction does not agree with germline; a read error may underlie this. The chain is built from TRBV13 and TRBJ1-2; TRBD1 aligns across 9 bases. The V gene's germline CDR1 is PRHDT and CDR2 FYEKMQ (reference sequence). The CDR3 consists of 12 residues. In nucleotides, the CDR3 is TGTGCCAGCAGCTTAGGCCGGGGGACAGGGAACTTC. Amino acid sequence: CASSLGRGTGNF.

V and J are TRBV9 and TRBJ2-7, with 7 bases identical to TRBD1. This CDR3 has 14 amino acids. The germline V gene has CDR1 SGDLS and CDR2 YYNGEE. V trimming: 4 bases; J trimming: 7 bases; junction bases outside the gene matches: 11. CDR3 protein: CASSLQGYLGEQYF. The CDR3 bases are TGTGCCAGCAGCTTACAGGGGTACTTAGGAGAGCAGTACTTC.

This clone was observed a few times. V is TRBV2 and J is TRBJ2-7; D remains unclear. Trimming removed 3 bases from V and 2 bases from J, with 8 bases in between. Germline CDR1 is SNHLY and CDR2 is FYNNEI. There are 13 residues in the CDR3. The CDR3 region is CASSEYRTYEQYF. The DNA of the CDR3 is TGTGCCAGCAGTGAGTACAGAACCTACGAGCAGTACTTC.

A single count supports this clone. The CDR3 sequence: CASSHGGSYEQYF. The CDR3 nucleotides are TGTGCCAGCAGTCACGGGGGCTCCTACGAGCAGTACTTC. The V call is TRBV27, the J call TRBJ2-7; D possibly corresponds to TRBD2 (6 bases). This CDR3 contains 13 residues. CDR1 is MNHEY and CDR2 is SMNVEV in the germline V gene (reference sequence). Trimming took 5 bases from V and 0 from J, leaving 8 bases between them.

The rearrangement uses TRBV27 and TRBJ2-7; the D is unclear. The CDR3 is made up of 13 amino acids. Looked up from germline, CDR1 is MNHEY and CDR2 is SMNVEV (reference sequence). V lost 0 bases, J lost 5 bases, and 8 bases lay in between. The CDR3 coding sequence is TGTGCCAGCAGTTTATCGAAACAAAACGAGCAGTACTTC. Its protein product is CASSLSKQNEQYF.